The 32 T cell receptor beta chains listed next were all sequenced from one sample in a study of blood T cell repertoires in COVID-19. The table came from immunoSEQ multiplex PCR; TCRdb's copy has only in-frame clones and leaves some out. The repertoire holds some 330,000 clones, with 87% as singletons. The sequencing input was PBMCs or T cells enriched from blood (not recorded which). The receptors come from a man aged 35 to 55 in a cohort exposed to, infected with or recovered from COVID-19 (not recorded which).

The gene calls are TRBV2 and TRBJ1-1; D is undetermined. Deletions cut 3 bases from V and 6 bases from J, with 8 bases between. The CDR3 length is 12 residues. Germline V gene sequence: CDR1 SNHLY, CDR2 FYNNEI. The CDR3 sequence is CASSELGAEAFF. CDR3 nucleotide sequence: TGTGCCAGCAGTGAGCTAGGTGCTGAAGCTTTCTTT. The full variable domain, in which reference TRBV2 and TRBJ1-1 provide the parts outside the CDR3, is EPEVTQTPSHQVTQMGQEVILRCVPISNHLYFYWYRQILGQKVEFLVSFYNNEISEKSEIFDDQFSVERPDGSNFTLKIRSTKLEDSAMYFCASSELGAEAFFGQGTRLTVV.

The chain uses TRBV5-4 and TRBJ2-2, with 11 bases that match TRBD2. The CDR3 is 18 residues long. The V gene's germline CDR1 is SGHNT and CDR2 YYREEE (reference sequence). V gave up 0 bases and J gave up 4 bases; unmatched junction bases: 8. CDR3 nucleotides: TGTGCCAGCAGCTTGGAAATCACCCTAGCGGGAGGCACCGGGGAGCTGTTTTTT. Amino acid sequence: CASSLEITLAGGTGELFF.

CDR3 loop: CAWSPGQGTGMTQHF. The DNA for the CDR3 is TGTGCCTGGAGCCCGGGACAAGGCACCGGGATGACCCAGCATTTT. V gene TRBV30 combines with J gene TRBJ1-5; weak D call: TRBD1 (6 bases). The V end was cut by 3 bases, the J end by 11 bases, with 23 bases between. Germline lookup yields CDR1 GTSNPN and CDR2 SVGIG (reference sequence). There are 15 residues in the CDR3.

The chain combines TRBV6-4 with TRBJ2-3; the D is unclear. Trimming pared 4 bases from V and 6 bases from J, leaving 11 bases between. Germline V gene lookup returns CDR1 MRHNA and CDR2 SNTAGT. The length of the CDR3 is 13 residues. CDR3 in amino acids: CASSARGEDTQYF. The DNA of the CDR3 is TGTGCCAGCAGTGCTAGAGGAGAGGATACGCAGTATTTT.

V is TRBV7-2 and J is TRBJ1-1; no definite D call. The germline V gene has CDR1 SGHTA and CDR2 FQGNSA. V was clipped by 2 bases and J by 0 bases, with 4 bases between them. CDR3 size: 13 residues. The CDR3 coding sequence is TGTGCCAGCAGCTTACCCGTGAACACTGAAGCTTTCTTT. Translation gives CASSLPVNTEAFF.

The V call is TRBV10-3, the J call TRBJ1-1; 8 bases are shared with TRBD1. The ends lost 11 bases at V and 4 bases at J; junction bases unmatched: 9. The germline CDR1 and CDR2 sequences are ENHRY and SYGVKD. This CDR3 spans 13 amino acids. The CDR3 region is CAHKTGESTEAFF. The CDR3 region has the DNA TGTGCCCACAAGACAGGGGAGAGCACTGAAGCTTTCTTT.

CDR3 coding DNA: TGTGCCAGCAGCTACAGCTCCTACGAGCAGTACTTC. Translating it yields CASSYSSYEQYF. V and J are TRBV7-2 and TRBJ2-7; D remains ambiguous. The CDR3 is made up of 12 amino acids. V lost 4 bases to trimming and J lost 0 bases, with 4 bases between them. Germline lookup yields CDR1 SGHTA and CDR2 FQGNSA.

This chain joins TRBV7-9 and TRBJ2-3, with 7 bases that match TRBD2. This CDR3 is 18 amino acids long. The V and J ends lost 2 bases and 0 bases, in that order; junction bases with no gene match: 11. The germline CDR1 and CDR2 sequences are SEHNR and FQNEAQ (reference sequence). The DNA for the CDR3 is TGTGCCAGCAGCTTAAACCCCACTAGCGCATCTAGCACAGATACGCAGTATTTT. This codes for CASSLNPTSASSTDTQYF. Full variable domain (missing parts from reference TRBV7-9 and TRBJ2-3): DTGVSQNPRHKITKRGQNVTFRCDPISEHNRLYWYRQTLGQGPEFLTYFQNEAQLEKSRLLSDRFSAERPKGSFSTLEIQRTEQGDSAMYLCASSLNPTSASSTDTQYFGPGTRLTVL.

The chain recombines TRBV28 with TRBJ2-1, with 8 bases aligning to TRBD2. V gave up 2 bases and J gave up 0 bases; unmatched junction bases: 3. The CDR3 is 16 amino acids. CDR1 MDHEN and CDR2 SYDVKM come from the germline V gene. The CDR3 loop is CASSLVSGGSYNEQFF. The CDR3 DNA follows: TGTGCCAGCAGTTTAGTGAGCGGGGGCTCCTACAATGAGCAGTTCTTC.

CDR3 region: CASSFQGITHNEQFF. In DNA, the CDR3 is TGTGCCAGCAGTTTCCAGGGAATTACTCACAATGAGCAGTTCTTC. This chain uses TRBV6-5 with TRBJ2-1; tentatively, D is TRBD1 (5 bases). This CDR3 region has 15 residues. Trimming pared 4 bases from V and 5 bases from J, leaving 15 bases between. The germline gives CDR1 MNHEY, CDR2 SVGAGI.

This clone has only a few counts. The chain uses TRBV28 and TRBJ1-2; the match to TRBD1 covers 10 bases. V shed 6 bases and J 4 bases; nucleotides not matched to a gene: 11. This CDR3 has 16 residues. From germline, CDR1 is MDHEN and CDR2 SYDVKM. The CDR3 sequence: CASRRTDRGLSYGYTF. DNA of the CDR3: TGTGCCAGCAGACGGACGGACAGGGGGTTAAGCTATGGCTACACCTTC.

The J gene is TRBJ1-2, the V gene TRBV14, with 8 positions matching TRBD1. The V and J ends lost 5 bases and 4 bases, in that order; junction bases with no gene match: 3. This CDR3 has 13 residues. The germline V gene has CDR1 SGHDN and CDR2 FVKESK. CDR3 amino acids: CASSFDRGYGYTF. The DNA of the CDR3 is TGTGCCAGCAGCTTCGACAGGGGCTATGGCTACACCTTC. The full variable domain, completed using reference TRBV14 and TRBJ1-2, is EAGVTQFPSHSVIEKGQTVTLRCDPISGHDNLYWYRRVMGKEIKFLLHFVKESKQDESGMPNNRFLAERTGGTYSTLKVQPAELEDSGVYFCASSFDRGYGYTFGSGTRLTVV.

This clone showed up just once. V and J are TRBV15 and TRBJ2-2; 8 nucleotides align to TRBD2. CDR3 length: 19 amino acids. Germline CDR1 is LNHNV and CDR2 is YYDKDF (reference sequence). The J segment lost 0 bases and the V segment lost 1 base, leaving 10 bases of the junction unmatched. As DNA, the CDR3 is TGTGCCACCAGCAGAGCCCCCGGGACTAGTTGGACGAACACCGGGGAGCTGTTTTTT. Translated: CATSRAPGTSWTNTGELFF.

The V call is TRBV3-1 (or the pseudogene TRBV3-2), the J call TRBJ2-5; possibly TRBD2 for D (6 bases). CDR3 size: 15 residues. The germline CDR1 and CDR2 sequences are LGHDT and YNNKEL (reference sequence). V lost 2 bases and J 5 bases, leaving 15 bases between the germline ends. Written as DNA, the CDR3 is TGTGCCAGCAGCCAATCTGGCCGAGGGAGGGAGACCCAGTACTTC. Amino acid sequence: CASSQSGRGRETQYF.

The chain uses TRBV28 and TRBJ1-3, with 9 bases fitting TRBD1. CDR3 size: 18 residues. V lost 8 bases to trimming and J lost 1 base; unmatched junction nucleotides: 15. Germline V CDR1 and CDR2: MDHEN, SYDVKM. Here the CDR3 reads CASWRGTGKADSGNTIYF. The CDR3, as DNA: TGTGCCAGCTGGAGAGGGACAGGGAAGGCGGATTCTGGAAACACCATATATTTT.

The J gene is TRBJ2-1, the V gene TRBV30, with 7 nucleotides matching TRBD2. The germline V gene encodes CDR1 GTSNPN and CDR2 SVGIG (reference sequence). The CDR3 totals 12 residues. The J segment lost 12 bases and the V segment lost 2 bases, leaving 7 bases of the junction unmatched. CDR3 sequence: CAWSPITSAQFF. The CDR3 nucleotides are TGTGCCTGGAGTCCAATCACTAGCGCGCAGTTCTTC.

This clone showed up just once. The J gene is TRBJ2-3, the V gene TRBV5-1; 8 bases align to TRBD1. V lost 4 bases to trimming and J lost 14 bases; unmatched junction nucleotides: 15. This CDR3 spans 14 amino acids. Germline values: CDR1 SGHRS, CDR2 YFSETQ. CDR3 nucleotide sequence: TGCGCCAGCAGCAACGGACAGGGAGAGGTAGGATCGTATTTT. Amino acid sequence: CASSNGQGEVGSYF.

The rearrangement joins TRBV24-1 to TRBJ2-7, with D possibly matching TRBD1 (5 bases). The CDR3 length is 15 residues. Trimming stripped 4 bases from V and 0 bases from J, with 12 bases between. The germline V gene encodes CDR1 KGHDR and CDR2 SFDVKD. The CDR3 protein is CATSEGRFGSYEQYF. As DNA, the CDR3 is TGTGCCACCAGTGAGGGGCGTTTCGGCTCCTACGAGCAGTACTTC.

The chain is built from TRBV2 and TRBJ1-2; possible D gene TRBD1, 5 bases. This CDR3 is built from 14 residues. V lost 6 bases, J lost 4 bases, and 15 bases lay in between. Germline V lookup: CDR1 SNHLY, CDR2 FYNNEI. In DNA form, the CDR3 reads TGTGCCAGCAGCCCAGGGAGGGACCTCTATGGCTACACCTTC. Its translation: CASSPGRDLYGYTF.

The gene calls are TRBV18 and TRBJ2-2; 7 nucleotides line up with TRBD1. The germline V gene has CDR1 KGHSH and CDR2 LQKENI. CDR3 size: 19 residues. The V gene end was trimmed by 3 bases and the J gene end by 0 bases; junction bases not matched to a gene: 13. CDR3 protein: CASSPPNTRQGANTGELFF. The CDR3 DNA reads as TGTGCCAGCTCACCCCCGAACACGAGACAGGGTGCGAACACCGGGGAGCTGTTTTTT.

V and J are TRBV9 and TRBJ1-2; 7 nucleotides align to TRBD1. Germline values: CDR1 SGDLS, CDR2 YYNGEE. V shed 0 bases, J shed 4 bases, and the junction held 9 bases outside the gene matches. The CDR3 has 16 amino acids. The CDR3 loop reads CASSVAPTGLGYGYTF. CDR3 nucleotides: TGTGCCAGCAGCGTAGCTCCGACAGGGTTAGGCTATGGCTACACCTTC.

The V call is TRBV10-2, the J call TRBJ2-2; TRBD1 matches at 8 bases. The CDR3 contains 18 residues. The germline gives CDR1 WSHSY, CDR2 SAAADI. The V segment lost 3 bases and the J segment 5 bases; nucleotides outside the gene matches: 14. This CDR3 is CASSDHGPQGATTGELFF. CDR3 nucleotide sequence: TGCGCCAGCAGTGACCATGGGCCCCAGGGGGCGACGACCGGGGAGCTGTTTTTT.

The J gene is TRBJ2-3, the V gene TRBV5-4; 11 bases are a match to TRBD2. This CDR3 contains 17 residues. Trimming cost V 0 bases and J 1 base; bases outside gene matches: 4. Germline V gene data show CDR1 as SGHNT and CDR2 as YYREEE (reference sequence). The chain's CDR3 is CASSLGLAGGRTDTQYF. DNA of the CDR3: TGTGCCAGCAGCTTGGGGCTAGCGGGAGGTCGCACAGATACGCAGTATTTT.

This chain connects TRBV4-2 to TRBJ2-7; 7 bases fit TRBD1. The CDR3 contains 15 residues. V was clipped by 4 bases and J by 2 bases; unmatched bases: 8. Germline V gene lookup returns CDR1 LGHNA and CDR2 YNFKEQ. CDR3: CASSRDGQATYEQYF. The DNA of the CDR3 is TGTGCCAGCAGCCGCGACGGACAGGCTACCTACGAGCAGTACTTC.

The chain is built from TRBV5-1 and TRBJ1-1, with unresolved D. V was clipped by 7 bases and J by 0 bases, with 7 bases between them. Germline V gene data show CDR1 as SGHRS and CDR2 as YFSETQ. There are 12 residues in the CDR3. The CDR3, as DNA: TGCGCCAGCGGGAGTGTGAACACTGAAGCTTTCTTT. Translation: CASGSVNTEAFF.

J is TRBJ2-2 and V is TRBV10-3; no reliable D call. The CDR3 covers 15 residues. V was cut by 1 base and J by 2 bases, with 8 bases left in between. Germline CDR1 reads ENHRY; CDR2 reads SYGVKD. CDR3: CAISEYGPNTGELFF. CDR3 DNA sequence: TGTGCCATCAGTGAGTATGGGCCAAACACCGGGGAGCTGTTTTTT.

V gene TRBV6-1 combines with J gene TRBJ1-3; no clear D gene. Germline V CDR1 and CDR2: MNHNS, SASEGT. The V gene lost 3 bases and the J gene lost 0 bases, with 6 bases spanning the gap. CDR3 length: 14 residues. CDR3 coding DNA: TGTGCCAGCAGTGATACGAGCTCTGGAAACACCATATATTTT. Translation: CASSDTSSGNTIYF.

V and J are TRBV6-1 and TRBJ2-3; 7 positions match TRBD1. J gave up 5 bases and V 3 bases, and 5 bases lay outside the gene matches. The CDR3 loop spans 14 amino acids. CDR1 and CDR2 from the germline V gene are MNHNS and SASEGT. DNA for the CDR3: TGTGCCAGCAGTGACAGGGGGTGGGAAGATACGCAGTATTTT. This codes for CASSDRGWEDTQYF.

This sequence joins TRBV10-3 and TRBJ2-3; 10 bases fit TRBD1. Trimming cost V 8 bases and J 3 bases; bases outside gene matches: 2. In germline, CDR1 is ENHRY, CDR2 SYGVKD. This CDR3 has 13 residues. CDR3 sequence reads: CAIWTGGTDTQYF. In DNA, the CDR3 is TGTGCCATCTGGACAGGGGGGACAGATACGCAGTATTTT.

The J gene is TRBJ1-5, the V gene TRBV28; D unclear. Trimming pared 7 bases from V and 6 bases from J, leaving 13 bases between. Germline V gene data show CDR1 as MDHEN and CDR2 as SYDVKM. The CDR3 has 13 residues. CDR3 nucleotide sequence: TGTGCCAGCACCCTAGAGGAGGGTCAGCCCCAGCATTTT. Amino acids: CASTLEEGQPQHF.

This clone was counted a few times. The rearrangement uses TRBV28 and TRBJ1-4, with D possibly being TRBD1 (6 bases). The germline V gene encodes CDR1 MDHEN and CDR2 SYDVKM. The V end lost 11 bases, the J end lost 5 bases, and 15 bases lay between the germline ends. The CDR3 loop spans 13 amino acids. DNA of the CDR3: TGTGCCGGTCGGGGGGCTTCAAATGAAAAACTGTTTTTT. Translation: CAGRGASNEKLFF.

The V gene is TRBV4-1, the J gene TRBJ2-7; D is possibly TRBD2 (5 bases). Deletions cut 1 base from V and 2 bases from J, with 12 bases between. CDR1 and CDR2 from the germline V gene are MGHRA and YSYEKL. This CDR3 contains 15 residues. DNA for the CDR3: TGCGCCAGCAGCCAAGGTCGGGGTCCCACCTACGAGCAGTACTTC. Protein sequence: CASSQGRGPTYEQYF.